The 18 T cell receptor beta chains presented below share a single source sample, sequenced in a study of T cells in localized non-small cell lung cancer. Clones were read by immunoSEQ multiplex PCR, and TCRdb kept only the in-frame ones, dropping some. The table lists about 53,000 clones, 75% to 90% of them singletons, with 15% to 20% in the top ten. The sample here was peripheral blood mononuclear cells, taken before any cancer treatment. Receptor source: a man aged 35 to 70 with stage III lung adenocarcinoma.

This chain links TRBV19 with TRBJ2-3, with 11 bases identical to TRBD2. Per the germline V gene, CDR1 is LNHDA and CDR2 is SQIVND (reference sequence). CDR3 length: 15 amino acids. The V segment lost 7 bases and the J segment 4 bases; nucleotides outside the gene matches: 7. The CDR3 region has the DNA TGTGCCAGTACAAGGACTAGCGGGTTAGCAGATACGCAGTATTTT. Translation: CASTRTSGLADTQYF.

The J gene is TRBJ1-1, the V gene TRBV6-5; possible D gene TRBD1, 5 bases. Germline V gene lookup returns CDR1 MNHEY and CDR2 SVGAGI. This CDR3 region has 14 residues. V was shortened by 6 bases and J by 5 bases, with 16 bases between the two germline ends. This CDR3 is CASSQDNGGTEAFF. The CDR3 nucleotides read TGTGCCAGCAGCCAAGATAATGGGGGGACTGAAGCTTTCTTT.

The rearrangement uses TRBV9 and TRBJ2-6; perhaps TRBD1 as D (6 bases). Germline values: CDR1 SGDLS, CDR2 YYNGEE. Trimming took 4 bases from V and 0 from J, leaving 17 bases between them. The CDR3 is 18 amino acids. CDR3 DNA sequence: TGTGCCAGCAGCCTGCCGGACAGTGCTTCCTCTGGGGCCAACGTCCTGACTTTC. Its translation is CASSLPDSASSGANVLTF.

The CDR3 region has the DNA TGCGCCAGCGGGAGGGCAACTAATGAAAAACTGTTTTTT. Amino acid sequence: CASGRATNEKLFF. The chain carries TRBV5-1 and TRBJ1-4; D is uncertain. Trimming stripped 7 bases from V and 0 bases from J, with 7 bases between. Germline V CDR1 and CDR2: SGHRS, YFSETQ. This CDR3 has 13 residues.

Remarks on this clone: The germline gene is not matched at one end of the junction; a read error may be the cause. DNA for the CDR3: TGCGCCAGCACTGAGGCCTCCACGGACAGGGTGGGTGGCTACACCTTC. Amino acid sequence: CASTEASTDRVGGYTF. This sequence joins TRBV10-1 and TRBJ1-2, with 8 bases lining up with TRBD1. Germline lookup yields CDR1 WNHNN and CDR2 SYGVQD (reference sequence). CDR3 length equals 16 residues.

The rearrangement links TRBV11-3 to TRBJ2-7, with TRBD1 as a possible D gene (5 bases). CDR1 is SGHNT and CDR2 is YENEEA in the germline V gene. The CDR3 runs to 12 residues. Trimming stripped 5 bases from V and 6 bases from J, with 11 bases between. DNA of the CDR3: TGTGCCAGCAGCGACGACAGCTTCGAGCAGTACTTC. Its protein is CASSDDSFEQYF. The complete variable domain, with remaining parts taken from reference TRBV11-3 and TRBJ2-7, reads EAGVVQSPRYKIIEKKQPVAFWCNPISGHNTLYWYLQNLGQGPELLIRYENEEAVDDSQLPKDRFSAERLKGVDSTLKIQPAELGDSAVYLCASSDDSFEQYFGPGTRLTVT.

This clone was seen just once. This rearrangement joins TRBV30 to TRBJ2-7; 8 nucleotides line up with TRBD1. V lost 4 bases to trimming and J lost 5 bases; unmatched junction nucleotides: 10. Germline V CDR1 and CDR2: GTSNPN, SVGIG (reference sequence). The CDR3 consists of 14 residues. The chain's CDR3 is CAWIPAGGRDEQYF. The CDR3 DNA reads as TGTGCCTGGATCCCCGCAGGGGGCAGGGACGAGCAGTACTTC.

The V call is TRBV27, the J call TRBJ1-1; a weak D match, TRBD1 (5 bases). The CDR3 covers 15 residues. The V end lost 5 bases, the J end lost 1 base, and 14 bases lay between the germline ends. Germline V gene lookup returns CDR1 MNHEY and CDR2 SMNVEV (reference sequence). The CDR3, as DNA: TGTGCCAGCAGTCCCGCAGGGTGGCGGAACACTGAAGCTTTCTTT. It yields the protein CASSPAGWRNTEAFF.

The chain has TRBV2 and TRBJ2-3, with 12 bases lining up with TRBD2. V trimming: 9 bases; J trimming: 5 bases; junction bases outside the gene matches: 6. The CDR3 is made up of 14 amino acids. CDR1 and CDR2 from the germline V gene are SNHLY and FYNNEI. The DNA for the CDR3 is TGTGCCAGTCTCGTGGGACTAGCGGGAGATACGCAGTATTTT. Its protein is CASLVGLAGDTQYF.

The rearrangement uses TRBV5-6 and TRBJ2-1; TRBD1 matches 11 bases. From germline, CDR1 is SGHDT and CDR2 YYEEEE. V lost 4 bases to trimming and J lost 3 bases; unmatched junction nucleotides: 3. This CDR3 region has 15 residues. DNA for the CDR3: TGTGCCAGCAGCGGACAGGGGGCGGGCTACAATGAGCAGTTCTTC. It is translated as CASSGQGAGYNEQFF.

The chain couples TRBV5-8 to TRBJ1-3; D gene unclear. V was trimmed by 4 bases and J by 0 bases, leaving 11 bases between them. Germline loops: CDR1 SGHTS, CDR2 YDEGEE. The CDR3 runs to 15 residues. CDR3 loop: CASSRLQSSGNTIYF. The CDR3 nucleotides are TGTGCCAGCAGCCGCCTGCAGAGCTCTGGAAACACCATATATTTT.

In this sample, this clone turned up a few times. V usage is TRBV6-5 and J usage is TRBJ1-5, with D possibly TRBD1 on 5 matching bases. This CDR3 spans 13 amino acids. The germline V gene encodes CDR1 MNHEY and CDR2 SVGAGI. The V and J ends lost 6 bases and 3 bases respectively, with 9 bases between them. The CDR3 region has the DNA TGTGCCAGCAGGTCGACAGACAATCAGCCCCAGCATTTT. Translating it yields CASRSTDNQPQHF.

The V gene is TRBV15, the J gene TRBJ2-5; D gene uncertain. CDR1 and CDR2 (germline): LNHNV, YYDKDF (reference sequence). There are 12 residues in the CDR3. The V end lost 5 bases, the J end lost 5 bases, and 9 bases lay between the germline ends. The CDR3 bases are TGTGCCACCAGCGAAGGGTTGGAGACCCAGTACTTC. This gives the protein CATSEGLETQYF.

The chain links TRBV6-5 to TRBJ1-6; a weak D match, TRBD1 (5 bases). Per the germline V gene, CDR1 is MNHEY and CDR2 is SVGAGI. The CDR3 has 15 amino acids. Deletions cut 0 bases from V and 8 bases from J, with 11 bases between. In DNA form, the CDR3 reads TGTGCCAGCAGTTACTCGACGGGAGGGGATTCACCCCTCCACTTT. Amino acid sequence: CASSYSTGGDSPLHF.

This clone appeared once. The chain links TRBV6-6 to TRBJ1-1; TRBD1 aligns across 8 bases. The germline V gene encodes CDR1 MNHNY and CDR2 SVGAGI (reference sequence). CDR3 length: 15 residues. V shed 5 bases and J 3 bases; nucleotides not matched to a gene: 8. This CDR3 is CASSPAGTGHTEAFF. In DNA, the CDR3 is TGTGCCAGCAGTCCGGCAGGGACAGGACACACTGAAGCTTTCTTT.

The CDR3 nucleotides are TGTGCCAGCAGCCGGACAGGGGGATCCAAAAACATTCAGTACTTC. Protein product: CASSRTGGSKNIQYF. The chain has TRBV7-9 and TRBJ2-4, with TRBD1 matching over 10 bases. CDR3 length: 15 amino acids. Germline V gene lookup returns CDR1 SEHNR and CDR2 FQNEAQ (reference sequence). Germline trimming cut 5 bases from V and 2 bases from J; bases unmatched to any gene: 3. Together with reference TRBV7-9 and TRBJ2-4, the CDR3 gives the full variable domain: DTGVSQNPRHKITKRGQNVTFRCDPISEHNRLYWYRQTLGQGPEFLTYFQNEAQLEKSRLLSDRFSAERPKGSFSTLEIQRTEQGDSAMYLCASSRTGGSKNIQYFGAGTRLSVL.

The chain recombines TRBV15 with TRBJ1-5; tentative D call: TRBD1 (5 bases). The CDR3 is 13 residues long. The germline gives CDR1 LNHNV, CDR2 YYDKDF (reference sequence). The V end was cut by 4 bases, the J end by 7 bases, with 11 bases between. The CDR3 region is CATSTGRGQPQHF. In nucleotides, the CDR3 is TGTGCCACCAGCACGGGACGCGGCCAGCCCCAGCATTTT.

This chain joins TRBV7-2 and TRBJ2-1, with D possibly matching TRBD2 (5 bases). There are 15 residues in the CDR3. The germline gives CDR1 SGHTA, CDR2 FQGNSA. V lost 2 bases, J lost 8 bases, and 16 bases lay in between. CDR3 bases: TGTGCCAGCAGCTTAAACCCGCGGCGGGTCGATGAGCAGTTCTTC. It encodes CASSLNPRRVDEQFF.